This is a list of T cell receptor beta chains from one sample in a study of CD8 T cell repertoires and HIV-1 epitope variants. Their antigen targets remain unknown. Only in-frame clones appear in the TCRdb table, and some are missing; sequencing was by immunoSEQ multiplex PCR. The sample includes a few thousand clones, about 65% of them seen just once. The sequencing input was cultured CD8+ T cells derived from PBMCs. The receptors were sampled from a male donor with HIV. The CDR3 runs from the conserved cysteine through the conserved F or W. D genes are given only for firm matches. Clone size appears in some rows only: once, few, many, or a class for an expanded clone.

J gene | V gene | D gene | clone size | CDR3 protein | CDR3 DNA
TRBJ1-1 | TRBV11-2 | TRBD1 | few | CASSFDRGVPEAFF | TGTGCCAGCAGCTTCGACAGGGGGGTCCCTGAAGCTTTCTTT
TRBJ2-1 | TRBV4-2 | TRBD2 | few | CASSQDGGRAGAYNEQFF | TGTGCCAGCAGCCAAGATGGCGGGAGGGCCGGAGCCTACAATGAGCAGTTCTTC
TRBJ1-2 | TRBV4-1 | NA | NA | CASSPGMARLDGYTF | TGCGCCAGCAGCCCAGGTATGGCGCGGCTGGATGGCTACACCTTC
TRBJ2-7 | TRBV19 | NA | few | CASSPPGQTYEQYF | TGTGCCAGTAGTCCTCCGGGACAAACCTACGAGCAGTACTTC
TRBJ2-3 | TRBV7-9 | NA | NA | CASSPAGSSRTDTQYF | TGTGCCAGCAGCCCCGCAGGGTCCTCACGCACAGATACGCAGTATTTT
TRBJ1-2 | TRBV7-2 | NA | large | CASSLQVPGEGYTF | TGTGCCAGCAGCTTACAGGTGCCAGGGGAAGGCTACACCTTC
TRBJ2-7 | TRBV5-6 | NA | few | CASSEQGEQYF | TGTGCCAGCAGCGAGCAGGGCGAGCAGTACTTC
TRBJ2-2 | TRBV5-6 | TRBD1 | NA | CASSSRQGNTGELFF | TGTGCCAGCAGCAGTCGACAGGGGAACACCGGGGAGCTGTTTTTT
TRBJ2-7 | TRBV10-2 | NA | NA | CASSASRTDSYEQYF | TGCGCCAGCAGTGCGTCTAGGACAGACTCCTACGAGCAGTACTTC
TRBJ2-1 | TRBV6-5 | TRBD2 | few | CASSYSPSGGHNEQFF | TGTGCCAGCAGTTACTCGCCTAGCGGGGGACACAATGAGCAGTTCTTC
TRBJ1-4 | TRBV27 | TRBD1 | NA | CASLDRGREKLFF | TGTGCCAGCCTGGACAGGGGGCGCGAAAAACTGTTTTTT
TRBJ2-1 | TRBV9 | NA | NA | CASSVGNSPREQFF | TGTGCCAGCAGCGTAGGAAACAGTCCCCGAGAGCAGTTCTTC
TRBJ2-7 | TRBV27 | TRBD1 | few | CASSFGQGAIEQYF | TGTGCCAGCAGTTTCGGACAGGGGGCTATCGAGCAGTACTTC
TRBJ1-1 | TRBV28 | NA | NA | CASRQDHEVNTEAFF | TGTGCCAGCAGACAGGACCATGAAGTGAACACTGAAGCTTTCTTT
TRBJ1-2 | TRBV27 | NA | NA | CASSLSVGGVGYTF | TGTGCCAGCAGTTTATCGGTCGGGGGCGTTGGCTACACCTTC
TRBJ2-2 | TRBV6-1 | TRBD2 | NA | CASILAGDTGELFF | TGTGCCAGCATTCTAGCGGGGGACACCGGGGAGCTGTTTTTT
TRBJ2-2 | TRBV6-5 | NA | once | CASSDKGETGELFF | TGTGCCAGCAGTGACAAGGGGGAGACCGGGGAGCTGTTTTTT
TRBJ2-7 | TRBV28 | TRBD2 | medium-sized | CASSLLAGGLYEQYF | TGTGCCAGCAGTTTACTAGCGGGGGGTCTCTACGAGCAGTACTTC
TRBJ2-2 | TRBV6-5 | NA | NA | CASSYSSGSNTGELFF | TGTGCCAGCAGTTACTCTAGCGGATCGAACACCGGGGAGCTGTTTTTT
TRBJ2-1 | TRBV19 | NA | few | CASSIAYPNEQFF | TGTGCCAGTAGTATCGCCTACCCCAATGAGCAGTTCTTC
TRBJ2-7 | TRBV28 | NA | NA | CASSPRSFSYEQYF | TGTGCCAGCAGTCCCCGGTCCTTCTCCTACGAGCAGTACTTC
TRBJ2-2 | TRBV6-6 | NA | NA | CASSTETWREPGELFF | TGTGCCAGCAGCACCGAAACCTGGAGGGAACCCGGGGAGCTGTTTTTT
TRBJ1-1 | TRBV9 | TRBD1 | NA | CASSVDPGAQGGDTEAFF | TGTGCCAGCAGCGTAGACCCGGGGGCACAGGGGGGGGACACTGAAGCTTTCTTT
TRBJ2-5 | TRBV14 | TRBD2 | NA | CASSQGTSGRAFQETQYF | TGTGCCAGCAGCCAAGGGACTAGCGGGAGGGCTTTCCAAGAGACCCAGTACTTC
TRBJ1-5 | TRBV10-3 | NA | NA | CAISDRGGNQPQHF | TGTGCCATCAGTGATCGGGGTGGCAATCAGCCCCAGCATTTT
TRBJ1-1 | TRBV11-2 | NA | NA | CASSSYTEAFF | TGTGCCAGCAGCTCCTACACTGAAGCTTTCTTT
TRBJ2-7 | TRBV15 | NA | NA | CATSRDNFYEQYF | TGTGCCACCAGCAGAGATAACTTCTACGAGCAGTACTTC
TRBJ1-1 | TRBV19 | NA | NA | CASSIAVNTEAFF | TGTGCCAGTAGTATAGCGGTGAACACTGAAGCTTTCTTT
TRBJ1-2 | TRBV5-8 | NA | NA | CASSYRQRPAHF | TGTGCCAGCAGCTACCGACAGAGGCCCGCTCACTTC
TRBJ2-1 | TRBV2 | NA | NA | CASSESRGRNDEQFF | TGTGCCAGCAGTGAAAGCAGGGGTCGAAACGATGAGCAGTTCTTC
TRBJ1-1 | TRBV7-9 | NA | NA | CASSLNGGSNTEAFF | TGTGCCAGCAGCTTAAATGGGGGTTCCAACACTGAAGCTTTCTTT
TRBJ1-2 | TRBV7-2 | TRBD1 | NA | CASSLVMAGGVYGYTF | TGTGCCAGCAGCTTAGTCATGGCAGGGGGCGTCTATGGCTACACCTTC
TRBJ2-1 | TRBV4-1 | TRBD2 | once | CASSQDITGRAVDGEQFF | TGCGCCAGCAGCCAAGATATTACCGGGAGGGCAGTAGACGGTGAGCAGTTCTTC
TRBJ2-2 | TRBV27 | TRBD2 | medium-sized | CASSFTTSGNLNTGELFF | TGTGCCAGCAGTTTTACGACTAGCGGGAACTTAAACACCGGGGAGCTGTTTTTT
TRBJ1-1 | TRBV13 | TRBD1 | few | CASSSGQGAGTEAFF | TGTGCCAGCAGCTCGGGACAGGGGGCGGGCACTGAAGCTTTCTTT
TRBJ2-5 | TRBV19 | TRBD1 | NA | CASSIRQGSETQYF | TGTGCCAGTAGTATTAGACAGGGTTCGGAGACCCAGTACTTC
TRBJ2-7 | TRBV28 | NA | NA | CASSPRTVAYEQYF | TGTGCCAGCAGTCCCCGGACCGTTGCCTACGAGCAGTACTTC
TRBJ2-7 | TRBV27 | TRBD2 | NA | CASTGLAGGYEQYF | TGTGCCAGCACTGGACTAGCGGGAGGCTACGAGCAGTACTTC
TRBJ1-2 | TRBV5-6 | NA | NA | CASSEGPLYGYTF | TGTGCCAGCAGCGAAGGGCCTCTCTATGGCTACACCTTC
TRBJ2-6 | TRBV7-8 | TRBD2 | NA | CASSSPGLDFSGANVLTF | TGTGCCAGCAGCTCCCCGGGACTAGACTTCTCTGGGGCCAACGTCCTGACTTTC
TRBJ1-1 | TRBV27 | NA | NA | CASSLVGPPLNTEAFF | TGTGCCAGCAGTTTGGTCGGGCCCCCCTTGAACACTGAAGCTTTCTTT
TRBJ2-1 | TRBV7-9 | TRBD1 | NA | CASSSRDSYNEQFF | TGTGCCAGCAGCTCCCGGGACAGCTACAATGAGCAGTTCTTC
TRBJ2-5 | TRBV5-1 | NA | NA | CASSLGVLRTYQETQYF | TGCGCCAGCAGCTTGGGTGTGCTTAGAACGTACCAAGAGACCCAGTACTTC
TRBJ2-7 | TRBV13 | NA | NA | CASSLGGSRKDEQYF | TGTGCCAGCAGCTTAGGCGGGAGCAGGAAGGACGAGCAGTACTTC
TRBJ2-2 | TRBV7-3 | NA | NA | CASSSTGGELFF | TGTGCCAGCAGCTCGACGGGCGGGGAGCTGTTTTTT
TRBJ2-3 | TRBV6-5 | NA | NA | CASSGAGRTDTQYF | TGTGCCAGCAGTGGGGCGGGGCGGACAGATACGCAGTATTTT
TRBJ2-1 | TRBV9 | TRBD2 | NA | CASSPWTSGLFNEQFF | TGTGCCAGCAGCCCGTGGACTAGCGGTCTATTCAATGAGCAGTTCTTC
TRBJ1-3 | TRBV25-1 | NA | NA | CASTSGDRSGNTIYF | TGTGCCAGCACCTCTGGAGACCGCTCTGGAAACACCATATATTTT
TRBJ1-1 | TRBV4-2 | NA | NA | CASSQHGMNTEAFF | TGTGCCAGCAGCCAACACGGAATGAACACTGAAGCTTTCTTT
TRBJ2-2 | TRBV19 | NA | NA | CASSISAGLNTGELFF | TGTGCCAGTAGTATCTCTGCAGGGCTGAACACCGGGGAGCTGTTTTTT
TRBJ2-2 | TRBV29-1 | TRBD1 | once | CSVEATQGWGTGELFF | TGCAGCGTTGAAGCGACACAGGGGTGGGGGACCGGGGAGCTGTTTTTT
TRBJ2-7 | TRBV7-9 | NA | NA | CASSLWGTYEQYF | TGTGCCAGCAGCTTATGGGGTACCTACGAGCAGTACTTC
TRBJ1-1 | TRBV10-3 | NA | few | CAISDKPKGNTEAFF | TGTGCCATCAGTGATAAACCGAAGGGGAACACTGAAGCTTTCTTT
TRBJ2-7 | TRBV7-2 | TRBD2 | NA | CASSLESLAGADEQYF | TGTGCCAGCAGCTTAGAAAGTCTAGCGGGAGCCGACGAGCAGTACTTC
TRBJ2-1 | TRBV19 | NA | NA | CASSIGLTSFEQFF | TGTGCCAGTAGTATAGGTTTAACTAGCTTTGAGCAGTTCTTC
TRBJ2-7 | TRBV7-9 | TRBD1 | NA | CASSSWDSTYEQYF | TGTGCCAGCAGCAGCTGGGACAGTACCTACGAGCAGTACTTC
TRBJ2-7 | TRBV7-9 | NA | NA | CASRLDGTYEQYF | TGTGCCAGCAGACTGGACGGTACCTACGAGCAGTACTTC